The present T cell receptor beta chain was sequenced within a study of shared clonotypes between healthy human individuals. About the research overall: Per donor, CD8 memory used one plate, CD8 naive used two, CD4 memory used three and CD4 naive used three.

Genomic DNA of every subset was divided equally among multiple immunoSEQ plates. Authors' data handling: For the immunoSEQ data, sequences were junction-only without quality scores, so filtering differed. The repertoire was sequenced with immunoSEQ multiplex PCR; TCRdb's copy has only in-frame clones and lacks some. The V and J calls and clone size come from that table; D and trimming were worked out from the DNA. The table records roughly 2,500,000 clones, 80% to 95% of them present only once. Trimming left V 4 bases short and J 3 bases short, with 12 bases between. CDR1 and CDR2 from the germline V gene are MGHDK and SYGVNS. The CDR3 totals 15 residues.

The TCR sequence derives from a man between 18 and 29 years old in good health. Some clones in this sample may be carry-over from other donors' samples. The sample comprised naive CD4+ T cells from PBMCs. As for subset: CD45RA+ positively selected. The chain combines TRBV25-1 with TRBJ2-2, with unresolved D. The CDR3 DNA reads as TGTGCCAGCAGTGGGGCAGGTAGTCACACCGGGGAGCTGTTTTTT. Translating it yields CASSGAGSHTGELFF.